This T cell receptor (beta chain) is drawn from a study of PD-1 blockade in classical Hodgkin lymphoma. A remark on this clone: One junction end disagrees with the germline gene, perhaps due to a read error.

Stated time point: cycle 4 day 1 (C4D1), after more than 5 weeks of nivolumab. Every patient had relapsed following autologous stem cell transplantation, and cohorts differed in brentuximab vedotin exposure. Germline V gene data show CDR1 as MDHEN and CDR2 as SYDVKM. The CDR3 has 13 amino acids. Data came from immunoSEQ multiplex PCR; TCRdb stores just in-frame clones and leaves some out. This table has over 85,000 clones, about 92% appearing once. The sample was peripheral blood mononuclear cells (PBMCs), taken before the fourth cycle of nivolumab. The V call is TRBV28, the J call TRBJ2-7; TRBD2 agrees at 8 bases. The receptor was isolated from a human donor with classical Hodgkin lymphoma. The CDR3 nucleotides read TGTGCCAGCAGTAATACGACTCAGCGGGGGAAACACTTC. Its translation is CASSNTTQRGKHF. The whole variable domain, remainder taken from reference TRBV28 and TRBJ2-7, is DVKVTQSSRYLVKRTGEKVFLECVQDMDHENMFWYRQDPGLGLRLIYFSYDVKMKEKGDIPEGYSVSREKKERFSLILESASTNQTSMYLCASSNTTQRGKHFGPGTRLTVT.